The present entry profiles one T cell receptor (beta chain) with its context. These data originate in a study of cytomegalovirus exposure and HLA in healthy donors. The PCR was carried out with 60 Vbeta primers and 13 Jbeta primers. Using immunoSEQ multiplex PCR, the repertoire was profiled, and TCRdb retains in-frame clones only, with some absent. The sample consists of around 78,000 clones, around 80% of them appearing once. This sequence originates from a male donor in good health and CMV-seronegative. The sample was PBMCs.

CDR3 coding DNA: TGTGCCAGCAGCTTTTATGGGTCCGGGCAAGAGACCCAGTACTTC. This codes for CASSFYGSGQETQYF. V is TRBV11-2 and J is TRBJ2-5, with D unresolved. Trimming stripped 3 bases from V and 2 bases from J, with 13 bases between. This CDR3 is 15 amino acids long. CDR1 SGHAT and CDR2 FQNNGV come from the germline V gene.